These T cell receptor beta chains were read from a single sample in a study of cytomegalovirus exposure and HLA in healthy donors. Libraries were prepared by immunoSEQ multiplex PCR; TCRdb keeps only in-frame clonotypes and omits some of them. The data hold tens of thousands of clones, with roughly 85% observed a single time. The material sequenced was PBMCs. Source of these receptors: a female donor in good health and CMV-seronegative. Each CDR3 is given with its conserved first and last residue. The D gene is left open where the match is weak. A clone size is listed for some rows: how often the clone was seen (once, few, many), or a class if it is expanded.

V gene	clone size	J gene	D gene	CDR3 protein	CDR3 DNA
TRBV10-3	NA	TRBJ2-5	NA	CAISEVVRGRQETQYF	TGTGCCATCAGCGAGGTTGTTAGGGGGAGACAAGAGACCCAGTACTTC
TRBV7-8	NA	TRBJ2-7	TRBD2	CASSLTAGLIYEQYF	TGTGCCAGCAGCCTAACAGCGGGACTGATATACGAGCAGTACTTC
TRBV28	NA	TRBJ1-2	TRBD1	CASSLQGAVHGYTF	TGTGCCAGCAGCTTACAGGGGGCAGTACATGGCTACACCTTC
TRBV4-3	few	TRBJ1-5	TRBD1	CASSPGTVLQGNQPQHF	TGCGCCAGCAGCCCCGGGACAGTCCTCCAAGGCAATCAGCCCCAGCATTTT
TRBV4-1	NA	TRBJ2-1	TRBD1	CASSPTGGGYNEQFF	TGCGCCAGCAGCCCTACAGGGGGCGGCTACAATGAGCAGTTCTTC
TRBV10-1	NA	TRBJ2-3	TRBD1	CASRSQGADTQYF	TGCGCCAGCAGATCTCAGGGGGCAGATACGCAGTATTTT
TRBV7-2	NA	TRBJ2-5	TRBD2	CASSLMTSRETQYF	TGTGCCAGCAGCTTAATGACTAGCCGGGAGACCCAGTACTTC
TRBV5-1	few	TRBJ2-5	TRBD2	CASSSWKSSGRPQETQYF	TGCGCCAGCAGCTCTTGGAAGAGCAGCGGGAGGCCACAAGAGACCCAGTACTTC
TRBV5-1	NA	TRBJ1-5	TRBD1	CASSLGTGRSNQPQHF	TGCGCCAGCAGCTTGGGGACAGGGCGTTCGAATCAGCCCCAGCATTTT
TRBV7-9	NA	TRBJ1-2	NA	CASSLSRGILEDGYTF	TGTGCCAGCAGCTTATCCAGGGGAATCCTTGAAGATGGCTACACCTTC
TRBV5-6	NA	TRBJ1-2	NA	CASSDGQTYGYTF	TGTGCCAGCAGCGATGGACAGACCTATGGCTACACCTTC
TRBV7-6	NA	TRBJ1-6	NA	CASFSVRFVPSNF	TGTGCCAGCTTTTCCGTGAGGTTCGTCCCCTCCAATTTT
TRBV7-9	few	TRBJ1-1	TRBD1	CASSIGQGNTEAFF	TGTGCCAGCAGCATCGGACAGGGTAACACTGAAGCTTTCTTT
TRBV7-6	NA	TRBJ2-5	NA	CASSLGGGGQETQYF	TGTGCCAGCAGCTTAGGCGGCGGCGGTCAAGAGACCCAGTACTTC
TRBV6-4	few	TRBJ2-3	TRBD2	CASSTIAGGSTDTQYF	TGTGCCAGCAGTACTATAGCGGGGGGGAGCACAGATACGCAGTATTTT
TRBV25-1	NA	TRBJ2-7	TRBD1	CASSGQGWQYF	TGTGCCAGCAGTGGACAGGGTTGGCAGTACTTC
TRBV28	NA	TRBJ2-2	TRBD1	CASSSPPGQFNTGELFF	TGTGCCAGCAGTTCTCCACCGGGACAGTTTAACACCGGGGAGCTGTTTTTT
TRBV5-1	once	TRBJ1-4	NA	CASSSQGGEEKLFF	TGCGCCAGCAGCTCGCAGGGAGGTGAGGAAAAACTGTTTTTT
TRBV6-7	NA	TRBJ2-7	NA	CASSYGCHSYEQYF	TGTGCCAGCAGTTACGGCTGTCACTCCTACGAGCAGTACTTC
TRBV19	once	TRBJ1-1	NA	CASSTGGSAEAFF	TGTGCCAGTAGTACGGGCGGGAGCGCTGAAGCTTTCTTT
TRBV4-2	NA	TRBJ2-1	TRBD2	CASSQGGTSGIGEQFF	TGTGCCAGCAGCCAAGGCGGGACTAGCGGGATTGGTGAGCAGTTCTTC
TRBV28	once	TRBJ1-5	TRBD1	CASSPSGQGDQPQHF	TGTGCCAGCAGCCCGTCGGGACAGGGAGATCAGCCCCAGCATTTT
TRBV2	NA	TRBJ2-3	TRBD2	CATYSGRALDTQYF	TGTGCCACCTATAGCGGGAGGGCCTTAGATACGCAGTATTTT
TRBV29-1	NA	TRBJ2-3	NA	CSARPPFADTQYF	TGCAGCGCCCGTCCCCCGTTTGCAGATACGCAGTATTTT
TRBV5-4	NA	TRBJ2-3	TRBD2	CASSSTSASTDTQYF	TGTGCCAGCAGCTCGACTAGCGCCAGCACAGATACGCAGTATTTT
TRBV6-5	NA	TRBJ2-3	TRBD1	CASSTDRGTDTQYF	TGTGCCAGCAGCACGGACAGGGGCACAGATACGCAGTATTTT
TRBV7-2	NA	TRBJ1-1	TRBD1	CASSPDRGWQNTEAFF	TGTGCCAGCAGCCCCGACAGGGGGTGGCAGAACACTGAAGCTTTCTTT
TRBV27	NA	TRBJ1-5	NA	CASSSKQGPIYSNQPQHF	TGTGCCAGCAGTTCTAAGCAGGGGCCGATATATAGCAATCAGCCCCAGCATTTT
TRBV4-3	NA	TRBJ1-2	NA	CASSGTGGLGGYTF	TGCGCCAGCAGCGGGACTGGCGGATTGGGTGGCTACACCTTC
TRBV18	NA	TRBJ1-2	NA	CASSPGQPPTNYGYTF	TGTGCCAGCTCGCCAGGACAGCCCCCAACTAACTATGGCTACACCTTC
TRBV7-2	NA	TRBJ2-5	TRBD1	CASSRQGQAHETQYF	TGTGCCAGCAGCCGACAAGGACAGGCCCACGAGACCCAGTACTTC
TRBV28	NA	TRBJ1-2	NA	CASRPQGRANYGYTF	TGTGCCAGCAGGCCCCAGGGTCGGGCTAACTATGGCTACACCTTC
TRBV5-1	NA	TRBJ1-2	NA	CASSLGDYGYTF	TGCGCCAGCAGCTTGGGCGACTATGGCTACACCTTC
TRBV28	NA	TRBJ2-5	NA	CANPRIREGTQYF	TGTGCCAACCCAAGAATCCGAGAGGGGACCCAGTACTTC
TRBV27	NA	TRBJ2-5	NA	CASSFRLKETQYF	TGTGCCAGCAGTTTCAGGCTGAAAGAGACCCAGTACTTC
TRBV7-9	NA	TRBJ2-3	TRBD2	CASSLASGRGDTQYF	TGTGCCAGCAGCTTAGCTAGCGGGAGGGGAGATACGCAGTATTTT
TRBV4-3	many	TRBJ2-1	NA	CASSQGGLGRSYNEQFF	TGCGCCAGCAGCCAAGGGGGACTCGGTCGGTCCTACAATGAGCAGTTCTTC